The 27 T cell receptor beta chains presented below share a single source sample, sequenced in a study of Ad26.COV2.S vaccination and SARS-CoV-2 variants. Generated by immunoSEQ multiplex PCR, the TCRdb table keeps only in-frame clones and is missing some. The sample comprises under 550,000 clones, about 93% of which are singletons, and 12% rests with the top ten. Regarding treatment: roughly 19 received Ad26.COV2.S at low or high dose, single or two shots; roughly five received placebo; per-sample allocation not given. Repertoires come from day 63 after the first vaccine or placebo injection. This specimen was peripheral blood, taken in a trial of Ad26.COV2.S vaccine versus placebo. The receptors were sampled from a person between 18 and 65 years old who received the Ad26.COV2.S COVID-19 vaccine or a placebo.

The chain couples TRBV20-1 to TRBJ2-1, with a tentative D call TRBD2 (6 bases). The CDR3 length is 11 residues. Per the germline V gene, CDR1 is DFQATT and CDR2 is SNEGSKA (reference sequence). Trimming took off 5 bases at V and 9 bases at J, with 11 bases between the two ends. This chain's CDR3 is CSALRRGEQFF. Written as DNA, the CDR3 is TGCAGTGCTCTGCGGCGGGGTGAGCAGTTCTTC.

The J gene is TRBJ1-2, the V gene TRBV5-5, with D possibly TRBD1 on 5 matching bases. The germline CDR1 and CDR2 sequences are SGHKS and YYEKEE (reference sequence). The CDR3 is made up of 15 amino acids. The ends were cut back, 0 bases at V and 2 bases at J, with 11 bases in the middle. The CDR3 is CASSLEPGTNYGYTF. CDR3 sequence (DNA): TGTGCCAGCAGCTTGGAGCCAGGGACCAACTATGGCTACACCTTC.

The chain employs TRBV20-1 and TRBJ2-3; 16 bases are shared with TRBD2. Unmatched junction bases numbered 7, after V lost 3 bases and J lost 4 bases. This CDR3 has 17 residues. CDR1 and CDR2 from the germline V gene are DFQATT and SNEGSKA (reference sequence). The CDR3 here is CSASLGLAGGPPDTQYF. CDR3 DNA: TGCAGTGCTAGTTTGGGACTAGCGGGAGGGCCTCCAGATACGCAGTATTTT.

J is TRBJ1-2 and V is TRBV20-1, with 7 bases matching TRBD1. Germline CDR1 and CDR2: DFQATT and SNEGSKA (reference sequence). The CDR3 covers 11 residues. V was pared by 4 bases and J by 4 bases, with 0 bases of the junction left unmatched. The CDR3, as DNA: TGCAGTGCTACAGGGGGCTATGGCTACACCTTC. This codes for CSATGGYGYTF.

V is TRBV2 and J is TRBJ2-5; 8 bases line up with TRBD1. Germline-derived CDR1 and CDR2 are SNHLY and FYNNEI. This CDR3 comprises 16 residues. The V gene end was trimmed by 2 bases and the J gene end by 4 bases; junction bases not matched to a gene: 9. The CDR3 nucleotides read TGTGCCAGCAGTGAATCGGACAGGGTTTTGTCAGAGACCCAGTACTTC. Its protein product is CASSESDRVLSETQYF. The full variable domain, with the rest looked up from reference TRBV2 and TRBJ2-5, is EPEVTQTPSHQVTQMGQEVILRCVPISNHLYFYWYRQILGQKVEFLVSFYNNEISEKSEIFDDQFSVERPDGSNFTLKIRSTKLEDSAMYFCASSESDRVLSETQYFGPGTRLLVL.

V usage is TRBV10-1 and J usage is TRBJ2-7; D possibly matches TRBD1 or TRBD2 (5 bases each). Germline CDR1 is WNHNN and CDR2 is SYGVQD (reference sequence). V dropped 5 bases and J dropped 1 base, with 12 bases sitting between them. The CDR3 totals 14 residues. CDR3 in DNA: TGCGCCAGCAGTCCGACTAAGGGGTCCTACGAGCAGTACTTC. This encodes CASSPTKGSYEQYF.

The chain is built from TRBV7-9 and TRBJ1-4; D might be TRBD1 (5 bases). V shed 5 bases and J shed 3 bases, with 13 bases lying between them. In germline, CDR1 is SEHNR, CDR2 FQNEAQ (reference sequence). The CDR3 is 15 amino acids. The CDR3 loop is CASSPGAGSNEKLFF. DNA of the CDR3: TGTGCCAGCAGCCCCGGGGCAGGATCTAATGAAAAACTGTTTTTT.

This rearrangement joins TRBV18 to TRBJ2-5; perhaps TRBD2 as D (6 bases). Germline V CDR1 and CDR2: KGHSH, LQKENI. CDR3 length: 15 amino acids. Trimming left V 3 bases short and J 2 bases short, with 13 bases between. CDR3 protein: CASSPQPGAQETQYF. In DNA form, the CDR3 reads TGTGCCAGCTCACCCCAACCGGGAGCGCAAGAGACCCAGTACTTC.

V usage is TRBV5-1 and J usage is TRBJ1-2, with a possible D match to TRBD1 (6 bases). This CDR3 has 15 amino acids. V lost 0 bases to trimming and J lost 7 bases, with 16 bases between them. The germline CDR1 and CDR2 sequences are SGHRS and YFSETQ. The CDR3 bases are TGCGCCAGCAGCTTGGAGACAGGACTACTGGGTGGCTACACCTTC. Protein: CASSLETGLLGGYTF.

The V gene is TRBV11-3, the J gene TRBJ2-2; D might be TRBD1 (5 bases). The length of the CDR3 is 13 residues. The V end was cut by 5 bases, the J end by 5 bases, with 9 bases between. CDR1 is SGHNT, CDR2 YENEEA, per germline. The CDR3 bases are TGTGCCAGCAGCCAGACAGCAACCGGGGAGCTGTTTTTT. This sequence encodes CASSQTATGELFF.

The V gene is TRBV6-5, the J gene TRBJ2-2, with D possibly TRBD2 on 5 matching bases. V lost 0 bases and J 6 bases, leaving 11 bases between the germline ends. Germline V gives CDR1 MNHEY, CDR2 SVGAGI. This CDR3 is built from 15 residues. CDR3 sequence: CASSYSVGVPGELFF. CDR3 bases: TGTGCCAGCAGTTACTCAGTGGGAGTTCCCGGGGAGCTGTTTTTT.

This chain joins TRBV7-2 and TRBJ2-5; D uncertain. Trimming removed 4 bases at V and 4 bases at J, with 10 bases between. The CDR3 has 13 amino acids. Looked up from germline, CDR1 is SGHTA and CDR2 is FQGNSA. The DNA for the CDR3 is TGTGCCAGCAGCTCTTCGCGGACAGAGACCCAGTACTTC. It translates to CASSSSRTETQYF. The full variable domain, with the rest looked up from reference TRBV7-2 and TRBJ2-5, is GAGVSQSPSNKVTEKGKDVELRCDPISGHTALYWYRQSLGQGLEFLIYFQGNSAPDKSGLPSDRFSAERTGGSVSTLTIQRTQQEDSAVYLCASSSSRTETQYFGPGTRLLVL.

The rearrangement uses TRBV4-1 and TRBJ2-7, with TRBD2 matching over 9 bases. The CDR3 sequence is 15 residues long. V lost 3 bases and J lost 3; bases outside the gene matches: 6. Germline lookup yields CDR1 MGHRA and CDR2 YSYEKL. The CDR3 DNA follows: TGCGCCAGCAGCCAGCGAGCGGGAGGTCTCTACGAGCAGTACTTC. This gives the protein CASSQRAGGLYEQYF.

The J gene is TRBJ2-5, the V gene TRBV5-1, with a weak D call TRBD1 (7 bases). This CDR3 is built from 15 residues. The V and J ends lost 2 bases and 2 bases respectively, with 13 bases between them. Germline loops: CDR1 SGHRS, CDR2 YFSETQ. CDR3 sequence: CASSFSAGQQETQYF. The CDR3 coding sequence is TGCGCCAGCAGCTTCAGCGCGGGACAGCAAGAGACCCAGTACTTC.

The chain couples TRBV20-1 to TRBJ1-6; 8 bases fit TRBD1. V lost 3 bases, J lost 4 bases, and 8 bases stayed unmatched. The CDR3 spans 16 residues. Germline assignment: CDR1 DFQATT and CDR2 SNEGSKA (reference sequence). The CDR3 loop is CSASGPGQVYNSPLHF. The CDR3 DNA reads TGCAGTGCTAGTGGACCGGGACAGGTGTATAATTCACCCCTCCACTTT.

The chain combines TRBV28 with TRBJ2-6; D gene unclear. Germline lookup yields CDR1 MDHEN and CDR2 SYDVKM. Trimming removed 7 bases from V and 1 base from J, with 8 bases in between. The length of the CDR3 is 14 residues. This CDR3 is CASMLGSGANVLTF. The DNA for the CDR3 is TGTGCCAGCATGTTAGGGTCTGGGGCCAACGTCCTGACTTTC.

The chain links TRBV6-5 to TRBJ2-1; 8 nucleotides align to TRBD2. The CDR3 runs to 16 residues. J gave up 0 bases and V 2 bases, and 3 bases lay outside the gene matches. From germline, CDR1 is MNHEY and CDR2 SVGAGI. The CDR3 reads CASSYESGSSYNEQFF. The CDR3, as DNA: TGTGCCAGCAGTTACGAAAGCGGGAGCTCCTACAATGAGCAGTTCTTC.

This clone was seen once. This chain links TRBV29-1 with TRBJ1-1; D may be TRBD1 (5 bases). V gave up 6 bases and J gave up 11 bases, with 19 bases separating them. This CDR3 comprises 12 residues. The germline CDR1 and CDR2 sequences are SQVTM and ANQGSEA. This chain's CDR3 is CSVLRDGLRAFF. The CDR3 coding sequence is TGCAGCGTCCTCCGGGACGGTCTAAGGGCTTTCTTT.

This chain uses TRBV3-1 (or the pseudogene TRBV3-2) with TRBJ2-7; 9 nucleotides line up with TRBD2. Germline V lookup: CDR1 LGHDT, CDR2 YNNKEL (reference sequence). This CDR3 region has 15 residues. V lost 0 bases to trimming and J lost 6 bases; unmatched junction nucleotides: 6. The CDR3 spells CASSQDLGLAGEQYF. CDR3 bases: TGTGCCAGCAGCCAAGATTTGGGACTAGCTGGCGAGCAGTACTTC.

This rearrangement joins TRBV27 to TRBJ2-3, with D perhaps given as TRBD1 or TRBD2 (5 bases each). The CDR3 loop spans 12 amino acids. The germline V gene encodes CDR1 MNHEY and CDR2 SMNVEV (reference sequence). Trimming cost V 4 bases and J 5 bases, with 7 bases left between them. The CDR3 region is CASSSGRDTQYF. The DNA of the CDR3 is TGTGCCAGCAGTTCAGGGAGAGATACGCAGTATTTT.

The chain employs TRBV28 and TRBJ1-4; D is ambiguous. The CDR3 has 15 amino acids. Germline CDR1 MDHEN, CDR2 SYDVKM. V was pared by 3 bases and J by 0 bases, with 8 bases between. The CDR3 here is CASSFTVATNEKLFF. CDR3 nucleotide sequence: TGTGCCAGCAGTTTTACGGTCGCAACTAATGAAAAACTGTTTTTT.

To note about this clone: The same CDR3 can be traced to other DNA sequences in this sample. The chain couples TRBV7-2 to TRBJ1-5, with D uncertain. The V end lost 1 base, the J end lost 2 bases, and 3 bases lay between the germline ends. The CDR3 has 13 amino acids. CDR1 is SGHTA, CDR2 FQGNSA, per germline. The CDR3 region has the DNA TGTGCCAGCAGCTTAGATGGCAATCAGCCCCAGCATTTT. It is translated as CASSLDGNQPQHF.

This clone was counted between two and nine times. The chain recombines TRBV9 with TRBJ1-1, with D maybe TRBD1 (5 bases). V dropped 4 bases and J dropped 1 base, with 11 bases sitting between them. Germline CDR1 reads SGDLS; CDR2 reads YYNGEE. This CDR3 spans 14 amino acids. As DNA, the CDR3 is TGTGCCAGCAGCTGGGGACGGTCGAACACTGAAGCTTTCTTT. This sequence encodes CASSWGRSNTEAFF.

This rearrangement joins TRBV2 to TRBJ2-7; 7 bases map to TRBD2. J was trimmed by 0 bases and V by 7 bases; bases with no gene match: 6. CDR3 length: 14 amino acids. Germline CDR1 reads SNHLY; CDR2 reads FYNNEI. CDR3 coding DNA: TGTGCCAGCATGGGGGGAGGGATCTCCTACGAGCAGTACTTC. Translation: CASMGGGISYEQYF.

This rearrangement joins TRBV12-5 to TRBJ2-1; TRBD2 matches 12 bases. Germline values: CDR1 LGHNT, CDR2 FRNRAP. V lost 1 base, J lost 9 bases, and 4 bases stayed unmatched. The CDR3 contains 15 residues. The CDR3 protein is CASGLGLAGVAEQFF. CDR3 in DNA: TGTGCTAGTGGTTTGGGACTAGCGGGAGTTGCTGAGCAGTTCTTC.

The genes are TRBV7-8 and TRBJ2-3, with TRBD1 identical over 9 bases. CDR3 length: 16 residues. Germline-derived CDR1 and CDR2 are SGHVS and FQNEAQ. The J segment lost 2 bases and the V segment lost 6 bases, leaving 9 bases of the junction unmatched. The CDR3 reads CASRRTTGGFTDTQYF. CDR3 sequence (DNA): TGTGCCAGCAGACGAACAACAGGGGGCTTCACAGATACGCAGTATTTT.

The chain couples TRBV11-1 to TRBJ2-3; TRBD1 matches at 10 bases. The CDR3 runs 15 residues. With V trimmed by 1 base and J by 4 bases, 2 bases remained unmatched. The V gene's germline CDR1 is SGHAT and CDR2 FQDESV (reference sequence). The CDR3 sequence is CASSLGDRGADTQYF. CDR3 coding DNA: TGTGCCAGCAGCTTAGGGGACAGGGGCGCAGATACGCAGTATTTT.